A single T cell receptor beta chain is shown here with its context. What it binds is not known. This entry is derived from a study of spatial heterogeneity in lung cancer. Across the study: Median follow-up for sequenced PBMC samples was about 2 years after resection, when such samples existed. Study observations and caveats: At resection, ubiquitous expanded tumor TCRs appeared in blood more than at follow-up.

Germline V gene sequence: CDR1 SGHDN, CDR2 FVKESK. V was trimmed by 7 bases and J by 7 bases, leaving 20 bases between them. The CDR3 extends over 15 amino acids. MiXCR was run by TCRdb on the 5' RACE reads, yielding one entry per CDR3 protein. Altogether roughly 4,000 distinct CDR3 sequences are present, approximately 25% being singletons, with the ten largest covering 5.7%. Regarding time point: blood at routine non-recurrence follow-up after resection. Without sorting, whole RNA was sequenced from tumor, nontumor lung or frozen PBMC. The specimen comprised PBMCs, sampled at follow-up. The TCR originated in a male donor with early-stage non-small cell lung cancer. This rearrangement joins TRBV14 to TRBJ2-1, with TRBD1 as a possible D gene (5 bases). The CDR3 reads CASNSLGQGGNEQFF. For the CDR3, the DNA is TGTGCCAGCAATTCGCTAGGGCAGGGTGGTAATGAGCAGTTCTTC. Full variable domain (outside the CDR3, taken from reference TRBV14 and TRBJ2-1): EAGVTQFPSHSVIEKGQTVTLRCDPISGHDNLYWYRRVMGKEIKFLLHFVKESKQDESGMPNNRFLAERTGGTYSTLKVQPAELEDSGVYFCASNSLGQGGNEQFFGPGTRLTVL.